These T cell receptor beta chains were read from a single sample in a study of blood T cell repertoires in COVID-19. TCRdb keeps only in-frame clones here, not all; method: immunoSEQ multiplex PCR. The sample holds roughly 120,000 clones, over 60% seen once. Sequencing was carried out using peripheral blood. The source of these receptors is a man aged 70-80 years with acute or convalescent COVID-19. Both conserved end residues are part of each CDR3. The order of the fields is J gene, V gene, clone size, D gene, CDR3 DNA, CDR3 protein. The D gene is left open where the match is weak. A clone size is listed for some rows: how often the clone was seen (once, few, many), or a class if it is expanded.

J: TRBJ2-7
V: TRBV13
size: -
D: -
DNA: TGTGCCAGCAGCTCTCAGGGGAACGAGCAGTACTTC
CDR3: CASSSQGNEQYF

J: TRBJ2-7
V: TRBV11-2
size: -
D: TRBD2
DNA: TGTGCCAGCACCGGGGGGGGCTACGAGCAGTACTTC
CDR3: CASTGGGYEQYF

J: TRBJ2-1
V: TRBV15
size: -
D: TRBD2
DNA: TGTGCCACCAGCAGAGATCTAGGGTCGAGCGGGGGAAATGAGCAGTTCTTC
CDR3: CATSRDLGSSGGNEQFF

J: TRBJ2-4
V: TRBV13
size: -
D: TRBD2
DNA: TGTGCCAGCACCAGCGGGAGGGCCATAAACATTCAGTACTTC
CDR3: CASTSGRAINIQYF

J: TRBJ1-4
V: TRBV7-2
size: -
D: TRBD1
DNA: TGTGCCAGCAGCCCTCGACAGGGGGCTGATGAAAAACTGTTTTTT
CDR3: CASSPRQGADEKLFF

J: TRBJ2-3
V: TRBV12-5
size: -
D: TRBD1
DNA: TGTGCTAGTGGTCCCCACGAGTGGACAGGGGGCACAGATACGCAGTATTTT
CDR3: CASGPHEWTGGTDTQYF

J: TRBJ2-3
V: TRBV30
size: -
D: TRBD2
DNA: TGTGCCTGGAGTGTACCAGCGGGGGAACCTAGCACAGATACGCAGTATTTT
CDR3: CAWSVPAGEPSTDTQYF

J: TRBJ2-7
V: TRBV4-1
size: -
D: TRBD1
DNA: TGCGCCAGCAGCCAGAACAGGGGGCTGGAGCAGTACTTC
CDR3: CASSQNRGLEQYF

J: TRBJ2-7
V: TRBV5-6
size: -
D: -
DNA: TGTGCCAGCAGCTTGTCTGTATACGAGCAGTACTTC
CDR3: CASSLSVYEQYF

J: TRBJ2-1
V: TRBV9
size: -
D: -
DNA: TGTGCCAGCGGCGAGGGGCGGGGCCGCACCAATGAGCAGTTCTTC
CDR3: CASGEGRGRTNEQFF

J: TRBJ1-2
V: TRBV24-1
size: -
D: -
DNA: TGTGCCACCAGTGATTTGTACAGGGACTATGGCTACACCTTC
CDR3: CATSDLYRDYGYTF

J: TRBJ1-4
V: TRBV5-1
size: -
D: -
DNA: TGCGCCAGCAGCTCCTCAGGGGTTAGAGGCAATGAAAAACTGTTTTTT
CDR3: CASSSSGVRGNEKLFF

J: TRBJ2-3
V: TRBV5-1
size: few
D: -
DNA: TGCGCCAGCGGAAGGGGGGGGTTCACAGATACGCAGTATTTT
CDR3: CASGRGGFTDTQYF

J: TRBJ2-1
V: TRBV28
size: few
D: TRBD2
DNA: TGTGCCAGCAGTTTACAAAGGACTAGCGGGAAAACCCTACTCGATGAGCAGTTCTTC
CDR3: CASSLQRTSGKTLLDEQFF